In its sample, the clone carrying this T cell receptor beta chain was seen once. What it binds is not known. Produced via immunoSEQ multiplex PCR; TCRdb's table is partial and in-frame only. The table lists 190,000 or so clones, roughly four fifths of them singletons. CDR3 length equals 12 residues. Trimming removed 4 bases at V and 8 bases at J, with 12 bases between. The germline V gene encodes CDR1 SGDLS and CDR2 YYNGEE. The data are from a study of cytomegalovirus exposure and HLA in healthy donors. Notes on the study in general: For most TCR sequences rarity was the rule, although some public TCRs occurred in many donors. The study recorded 150 to 200 TCR beta chains that were cytomegalovirus-associated.

Among the 120 or so subjects of the validation cohort, separate from the approximately 670-subject first cohort, were the donors. This clonotype was sampled from a woman between 18 and 29 years old in good health and CMV-seropositive. Sequencing was performed on PBMCs. The rearrangement uses TRBV9 and TRBJ1-2; D is perhaps TRBD1 (6 bases). CDR3 residues: CASSTRGGGYTF. DNA for the CDR3: TGTGCCAGCAGCACCCGTGGGGGCGGCTACACCTTC.